This entry lists 19 T cell receptor beta chains sequenced from one sample in a study of cytomegalovirus exposure and HLA in healthy donors. Vbeta (60) and Jbeta (13) primers were used in the PCR. The method was immunoSEQ multiplex PCR; TCRdb's version includes in-frame clones alone and lacks a portion of them. Among 150,000 to 200,000 clones listed, roughly 85% were seen once. The sequencing input was PBMCs. These receptors all come from a man in his late teens or twenties in good health and CMV-seropositive.

This chain joins TRBV5-4 and TRBJ1-1; D not certain. Trimming stripped 0 bases from V and 5 bases from J, with 11 bases between. The CDR3 totals 14 residues. Germline CDR1 reads SGHNT; CDR2 reads YYREEE (reference sequence). This chain's CDR3 is CASSLGGRGTEAFF. As DNA, the CDR3 is TGTGCCAGCAGCTTGGGAGGGCGAGGAACTGAAGCTTTCTTT.

This rearrangement joins TRBV27 to TRBJ2-3, with D unclear. Trimming took off 5 bases at V and 0 bases at J, with 6 bases between the two ends. Germline V CDR1 and CDR2: MNHEY, SMNVEV (reference sequence). The CDR3 covers 13 residues. CDR3 DNA: TGTGCCAGCAGTCGCACTAGCACAGATACGCAGTATTTT. It translates to CASSRTSTDTQYF.

The chain links TRBV30 to TRBJ2-7, with 10 bases fitting TRBD2. The germline CDR1 and CDR2 sequences are GTSNPN and SVGIG (reference sequence). The CDR3 covers 12 residues. J gave up 1 base and V 7 bases, and 1 base lay outside the gene matches. The DNA of the CDR3 is TGTGCCTTGACTAGCGGGTCCTACGAGCAGTACTTC. Amino acid sequence: CALTSGSYEQYF. Looking up the rest from reference TRBV30 and TRBJ2-7 gives the full variable domain: SQTIHQWPATLVQPVGSPLSLECTVEGTSNPNLYWYRQAAGRGLQLLFYSVGIGQISSEVPQNLSASRPQDRQFILSSKKLLLSDSGFYLCALTSGSYEQYFGPGTRLTVT.

V is TRBV10-1 and J is TRBJ2-3; TRBD2 aligns across 10 bases. Germline V CDR1 and CDR2: WNHNN, SYGVQD (reference sequence). V lost 1 base and J lost 0; bases outside the gene matches: 7. CDR3 length: 18 amino acids. The CDR3 is CASSEFSGGSNSTDTQYF. The DNA for the CDR3 is TGCGCCAGCAGTGAGTTTAGCGGGGGGTCTAATAGCACAGATACGCAGTATTTT.

The V and J genes are TRBV2 and TRBJ1-1; TRBD1 matches at 7 bases. The CDR3 extends over 14 amino acids. With V trimmed by 7 bases and J by 0 bases, 5 bases remained unmatched. CDR1 SNHLY and CDR2 FYNNEI come from the germline V gene. The CDR3 coding sequence is TGTGCCAGCAAGTTAGGACAGGTGAACACTGAAGCTTTCTTT. It is translated as CASKLGQVNTEAFF.

This chain connects TRBV18 to TRBJ2-7; 9 bases are shared with TRBD1. J gave up 3 bases and V 3 bases, and 15 bases lay outside the gene matches. The CDR3 runs 18 residues. Germline assignment: CDR1 KGHSH and CDR2 LQKENI. The CDR3 DNA is TGTGCCAGCTCACCCACCACCTTACGGACAGGGGAATACTACGAGCAGTACTTC. Amino acid sequence: CASSPTTLRTGEYYEQYF. Variable domain in full (rest from reference TRBV18 and TRBJ2-7): NAGVMQNPRHLVRRRGQEARLRCSPMKGHSHVYWYRQLPEEGLKFMVYLQKENIIDESGMPKERFSAEFPKEGPSILRIQQVVRGDSAAYFCASSPTTLRTGEYYEQYFGPGTRLTVT.

V gene TRBV6-1 combines with J gene TRBJ2-5; TRBD1 might be the D (6 bases). The assigned J gene may be wrong: the sequence end matches TRBJ2-7 better. Germline V gene lookup returns CDR1 MNHNS and CDR2 SASEGT. The CDR3 totals 15 residues. The CDR3 spells CASSPSPTGNSEQYF. The CDR3 DNA reads TGTGCCAGCAGTCCTTCCCCCACAGGGAACAGCGAGCAGTACTTC.

J is TRBJ1-2 and V is TRBV12-5; D might be TRBD1 (5 bases). Germline V gives CDR1 LGHNT, CDR2 FRNRAP. V was trimmed by 4 bases and J by 7 bases, leaving 10 bases between them. There are 12 residues in the CDR3. The CDR3 loop reads CASGWGGIGYTF. CDR3 nucleotide sequence: TGTGCTAGTGGTTGGGGGGGGATTGGCTACACCTTC.

The V gene is TRBV4-3, the J gene TRBJ1-1, with D possibly matching TRBD1 (6 bases). The CDR3 loop spans 15 amino acids. V was clipped by 4 bases and J by 1 base, with 13 bases between them. Germline lookup yields CDR1 LGHNA and CDR2 YSLEER. This CDR3 is CASSPVPGQNTEAFF. The CDR3 bases are TGCGCCAGCAGCCCTGTCCCGGGACAGAACACTGAAGCTTTCTTT.

The chain recombines TRBV28 with TRBJ2-7; D is perhaps TRBD2 (5 bases). V lost 3 bases and J lost 2, with 14 bases in between. CDR3 length: 15 amino acids. CDR1 and CDR2 (germline): MDHEN, SYDVKM. CDR3: CASSFRGGPPYEQYF. CDR3 nucleotides: TGTGCCAGCAGTTTTCGAGGCGGGCCTCCCTACGAGCAGTACTTC.

Regarding this clone: The germline gene is not matched at one end of the junction; a read error may be the cause. The chain has TRBV7-9 and TRBJ2-7, with TRBD1 matching 9 bases. The CDR3 extends over 15 amino acids. CDR1 is SEHNR and CDR2 is FQNEAQ in the germline V gene (reference sequence). The chain's CDR3 is CASTLKDRGNYEQYF. The CDR3 DNA reads as TGTGCCAGCACCTTAAAGGACAGGGGCAACTACGAGCAGTACTTC. Combining the CDR3 with reference TRBV7-9 and TRBJ2-7 gives the whole variable domain DTGVSQNPRHKITKRGQNVTFRCDPISEHNRLYWYRQTLGQGPEFLTYFQNEAQLEKSRLLSDRFSAERPKGSFSTLEIQRTEQGDSAMYLCASTLKDRGNYEQYFGPGTRLTVT.

The CDR3 protein is CASSYGGDEQYF. Written as DNA, the CDR3 is TGTGCCAGCAGTTATGGGGGGGACGAGCAGTACTTC. The gene calls are TRBV27 and TRBJ2-5; 7 nucleotides line up with TRBD2. The J call could be wrong; TRBJ2-7 is a better fit for the DNA end. This CDR3 is built from 12 residues. From germline, CDR1 is MNHEY and CDR2 SMNVEV (reference sequence).

This chain joins TRBV6-6 and TRBJ1-4; no definite D call. Trimming removed 2 bases at V and 7 bases at J, with 14 bases between. The length of the CDR3 is 15 residues. CDR1 is MNHNY, CDR2 SVGAGI, per germline (reference sequence). CDR3 sequence reads: CASSYDSQEGEKLFF. The CDR3 coding sequence is TGTGCCAGCAGTTACGACTCTCAAGAGGGTGAAAAACTGTTTTTT.

The rearrangement joins TRBV11-2 to TRBJ2-7; no definite D call. The CDR3 is 14 residues long. Per germline, CDR1 SGHAT and CDR2 FQNNGV. Trimming cost V 5 bases and J 0 bases, with 11 bases left between them. The CDR3 reads CASSPPEHSYEQYF. The CDR3 DNA sequence: TGTGCCAGCAGCCCCCCGGAGCACTCCTACGAGCAGTACTTC.

This clone was seen a single time. The rearrangement joins TRBV7-7 to TRBJ2-1; 9 nucleotides line up with TRBD1. CDR3 size: 16 residues. V dropped 5 bases and J dropped 2; count of bases not matched to a gene: 7. Germline lookup yields CDR1 SSHAT and CDR2 FNYEAQ (reference sequence). CDR3 loop: CASSAKQGAAYNEQFF. CDR3 DNA: TGTGCCAGCAGCGCCAAACAGGGGGCGGCCTACAATGAGCAGTTCTTC. Drawing the rest from reference TRBV7-7 and TRBJ2-1, the complete variable domain is GAGVSQSPRYKVTKRGQDVTLRCDPISSHATLYWYQQALGQGPEFLTYFNYEAQPDKSGLPSDRFSAERPEGSISTLTIQRTEQRDSAMYRCASSAKQGAAYNEQFFGPGTRLTVL.

This clone turned up a few times. In DNA, the CDR3 is TGTGCCAGCAGTTCCCAGGTGAACACTGAAGCTTTCTTT. This sequence encodes CASSSQVNTEAFF. V and J are TRBV6-5 and TRBJ1-1; D unresolved. Germline V gene sequence: CDR1 MNHEY, CDR2 SVGAGI. The CDR3 length is 13 residues. V was trimmed by 4 bases and J by 0 bases, leaving 6 bases between them.

The V gene is TRBV9, the J gene TRBJ1-3; D is ambiguous. Trimming took off 4 bases at V and 4 bases at J, with 6 bases between the two ends. Germline lookup yields CDR1 SGDLS and CDR2 YYNGEE. The CDR3 contains 12 residues. The DNA of the CDR3 is TGTGCCAGCAGCCCCGGGGGAAACACCATATATTTT. Its protein product is CASSPGGNTIYF.

V gene TRBV6-5 combines with J gene TRBJ2-3; 9 nucleotides agree with TRBD2. CDR1 is MNHEY and CDR2 is SVGAGI in the germline V gene. This CDR3 is 15 amino acids long. The V segment lost 6 bases and the J segment 2 bases; nucleotides outside the gene matches: 6. The CDR3: CASRLAGAHTDTQYF. CDR3 in DNA: TGTGCCAGCAGGTTAGCGGGGGCCCACACAGATACGCAGTATTTT.

CDR3 nucleotide sequence: TGCGCCAGCAGCCAAGATGGGGGCAGGGCCTACGAGCAGTACTTC. Amino acids: CASSQDGGRAYEQYF. The gene calls are TRBV4-3 and TRBJ2-7; D might be TRBD1 (6 bases). This CDR3 spans 15 amino acids. The V end lost 0 bases, the J end lost 2 bases, and 11 bases lay between the germline ends. Germline V gene data show CDR1 as LGHNA and CDR2 as YSLEER.